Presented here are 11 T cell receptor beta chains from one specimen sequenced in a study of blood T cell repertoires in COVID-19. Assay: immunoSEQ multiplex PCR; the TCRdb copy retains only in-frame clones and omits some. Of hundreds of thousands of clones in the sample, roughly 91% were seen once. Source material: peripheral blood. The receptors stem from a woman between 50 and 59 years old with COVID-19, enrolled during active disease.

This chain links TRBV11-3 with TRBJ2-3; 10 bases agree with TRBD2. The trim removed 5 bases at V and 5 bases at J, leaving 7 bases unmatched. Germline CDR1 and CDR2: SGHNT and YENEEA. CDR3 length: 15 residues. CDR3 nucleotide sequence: TGTGCCAGCAGCAGGGGCAGCGGGGGGGAAGATACGCAGTATTTT. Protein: CASSRGSGGEDTQYF.

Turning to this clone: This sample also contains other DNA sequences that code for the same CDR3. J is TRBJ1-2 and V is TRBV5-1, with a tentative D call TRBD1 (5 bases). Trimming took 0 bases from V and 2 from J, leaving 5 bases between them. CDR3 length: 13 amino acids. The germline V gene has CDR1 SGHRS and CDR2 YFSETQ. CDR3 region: CASSLGQNYGYTF. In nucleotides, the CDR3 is TGCGCCAGCAGCTTGGGACAGAACTATGGCTACACCTTC.

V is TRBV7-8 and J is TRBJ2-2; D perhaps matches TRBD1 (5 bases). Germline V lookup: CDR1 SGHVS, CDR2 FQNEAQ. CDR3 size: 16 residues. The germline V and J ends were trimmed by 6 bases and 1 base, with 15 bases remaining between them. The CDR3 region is CASSTTGAMNTGELFF. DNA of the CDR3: TGTGCCAGCAGTACAACTGGGGCCATGAACACCGGGGAGCTGTTTTTT.

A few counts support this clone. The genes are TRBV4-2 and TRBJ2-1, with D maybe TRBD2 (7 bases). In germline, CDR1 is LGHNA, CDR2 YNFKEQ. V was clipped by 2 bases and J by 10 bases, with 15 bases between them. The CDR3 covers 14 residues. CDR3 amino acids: CASSQREGGGEQFF. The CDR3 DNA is TGTGCCAGCAGCCAAAGGGAGGGGGGCGGAGAGCAGTTCTTC.

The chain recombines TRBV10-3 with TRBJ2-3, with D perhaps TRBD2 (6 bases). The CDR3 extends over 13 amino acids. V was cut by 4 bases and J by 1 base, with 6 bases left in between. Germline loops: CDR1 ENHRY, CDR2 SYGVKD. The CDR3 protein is CAISGGGTDTQYF. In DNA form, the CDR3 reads TGTGCCATCAGTGGGGGGGGCACAGATACGCAGTATTTT.

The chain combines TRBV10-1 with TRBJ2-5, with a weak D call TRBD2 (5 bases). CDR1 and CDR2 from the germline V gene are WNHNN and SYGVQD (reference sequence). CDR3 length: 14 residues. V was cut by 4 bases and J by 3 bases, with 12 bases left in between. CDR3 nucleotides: TGCGCCAGCAGTGGTTCGGACTTGGAAGAGACCCAGTACTTC. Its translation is CASSGSDLEETQYF.

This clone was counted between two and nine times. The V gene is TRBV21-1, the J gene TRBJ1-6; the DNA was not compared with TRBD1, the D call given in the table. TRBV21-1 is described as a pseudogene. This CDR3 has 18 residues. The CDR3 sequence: CASSKGQGSEAPDSPLHF. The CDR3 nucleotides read TGTGCCAGCAGCAAAGGCCAGGGATCCGAAGCCCCGGATTCACCCCTCCACTTT.

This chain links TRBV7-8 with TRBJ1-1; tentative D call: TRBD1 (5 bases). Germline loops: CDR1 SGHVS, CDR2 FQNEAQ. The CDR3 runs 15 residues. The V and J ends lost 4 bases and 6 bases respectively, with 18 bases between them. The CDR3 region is CASSSGQGESAEAFF. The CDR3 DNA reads TGTGCCAGCAGCTCAGGACAAGGGGAATCTGCTGAAGCTTTCTTT. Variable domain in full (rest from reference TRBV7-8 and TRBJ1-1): GAGVSQSPRYKVAKRGQDVALRCDPISGHVSLFWYQQALGQGPEFLTYFQNEAQLDKSGLPSDRFFAERPEGSVSTLKIQRTQQEDSAVYLCASSSGQGESAEAFFGQGTRLTVV.

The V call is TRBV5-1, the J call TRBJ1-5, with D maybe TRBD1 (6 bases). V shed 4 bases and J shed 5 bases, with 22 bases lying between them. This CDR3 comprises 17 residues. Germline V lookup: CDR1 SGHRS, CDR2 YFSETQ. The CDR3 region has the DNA TGCGCCAGCAGCCACCGGGACACTCTGGCGCTTGATCAGCCCCAGCATTTT. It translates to CASSHRDTLALDQPQHF.

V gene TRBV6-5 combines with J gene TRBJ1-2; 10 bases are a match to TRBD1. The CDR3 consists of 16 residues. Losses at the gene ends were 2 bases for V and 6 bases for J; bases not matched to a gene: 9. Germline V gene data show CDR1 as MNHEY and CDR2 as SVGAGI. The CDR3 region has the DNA TGTGCCAGCAGTTACACCGACAGGGGGCAGGACGATGGCTACACCTTC. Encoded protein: CASSYTDRGQDDGYTF.

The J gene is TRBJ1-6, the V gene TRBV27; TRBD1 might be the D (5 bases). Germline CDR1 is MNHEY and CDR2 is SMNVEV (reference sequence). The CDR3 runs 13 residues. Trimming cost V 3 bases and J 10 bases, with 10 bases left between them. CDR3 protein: CASSLRDSSPLHF. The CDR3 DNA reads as TGTGCCAGCAGTTTGAGGGACTCCTCACCCCTCCACTTT.